One and the same sample provided the 24 T cell receptor beta chains below, sequenced in a study of control samples from healthy donors and cancer patients. This table comes from immunoSEQ multiplex PCR, and its TCRdb copy is limited to in-frame clones, with some not included. The sample consists of 100,000 to 150,000 clones, about 92% of them appearing once. The sequencing input was PBMCs. These receptors were collected from a man older than 75 with head and neck cancer.

This rearrangement joins TRBV10-3 to TRBJ2-7; 9 nucleotides align to TRBD1. The length of the CDR3 is 14 residues. V was pared by 6 bases and J by 3 bases, with 6 bases of the junction left unmatched. Germline lookup yields CDR1 ENHRY and CDR2 SYGVKD. CDR3 in DNA: TGTGCCATCAGCAAGCCGGGACAGGGCTACGAGCAGTACTTC. Encoded protein: CAISKPGQGYEQYF.

In its sample, this clone was seen once. V and J are TRBV7-2 and TRBJ2-7, with a tentative D call TRBD1 (6 bases). The CDR3 spans 15 residues. Germline V gives CDR1 SGHTA, CDR2 FQGNSA. The germline V and J ends were trimmed by 0 bases and 3 bases, with 12 bases remaining between them. This CDR3 is CASSLAGTFFYEQYF. The CDR3 DNA reads TGTGCCAGCAGCTTAGCTGGGACATTTTTCTACGAGCAGTACTTC.

The chain uses TRBV5-1 and TRBJ1-1, with D tentatively TRBD1 (5 bases). Germline CDR1 is SGHRS and CDR2 is YFSETQ. V lost 4 bases and J lost 1, with 14 bases in between. The CDR3 runs to 15 residues. The CDR3 sequence: CASSRPGRPNTEAFF. The CDR3 bases are TGCGCCAGCAGCAGACCGGGACGGCCGAACACTGAAGCTTTCTTT. The entire variable domain, with the rest obtained from reference TRBV5-1 and TRBJ1-1, is as follows: KAGVTQTPRYLIKTRGQQVTLSCSPISGHRSVSWYQQTPGQGLQFLFEYFSETQRNKGNFPGRFSGRQFSNSRSEMNVSTLELGDSALYLCASSRPGRPNTEAFFGQGTRLTVV.

This chain uses TRBV5-1 with TRBJ2-7; TRBD2 is a possible D gene (6 bases). In germline, CDR1 is SGHRS, CDR2 YFSETQ. Trimming left V 4 bases short and J 4 bases short, with 18 bases between. This CDR3 has 15 amino acids. The CDR3 sequence is CASSRERRGTYEQYF. The CDR3 coding sequence is TGCGCCAGCAGCCGGGAAAGACGGGGGACGTACGAGCAGTACTTC.

V and J are TRBV11-2 and TRBJ2-7, with D perhaps TRBD2 (5 bases). Trimming removed 5 bases at V and 4 bases at J, with 15 bases between. This CDR3 is 14 amino acids long. The V gene's germline CDR1 is SGHAT and CDR2 FQNNGV. The CDR3 loop reads CASSHTSGGYEQYF. In DNA, the CDR3 is TGTGCCAGCAGCCATACTAGTGGCGGTTACGAGCAGTACTTC.

This sequence joins TRBV2 and TRBJ2-1, with D unclear. This CDR3 has 14 amino acids. V was shortened by 7 bases and J by 7 bases, with 17 bases between the two germline ends. Germline CDR1 and CDR2: SNHLY and FYNNEI. CDR3 residues: CASTRRAQGNEQFF. The CDR3 region has the DNA TGTGCCAGCACCCGACGTGCTCAAGGAAATGAGCAGTTCTTC.

This chain uses TRBV5-1 with TRBJ1-1; D unclear. With 5 bases removed from V and 0 bases from J, the gap between germline ends came to 11 bases. The germline V gene encodes CDR1 SGHRS and CDR2 YFSETQ. The CDR3 sequence is 14 residues long. The CDR3 nucleotides read TGCGCCAGCAGGAAGAGTGAGGTGAACACTGAAGCTTTCTTT. Translating gives CASRKSEVNTEAFF.

This CDR3 reads CASSLSISAATQETQYF. The DNA for the CDR3 is TGTGCCAGCAGTTTATCGATTTCGGCGGCTACTCAAGAGACCCAGTACTTC. The V call is TRBV27, the J call TRBJ2-5; no reliable D call. Germline V lookup: CDR1 MNHEY, CDR2 SMNVEV (reference sequence). The CDR3 is 17 amino acids. Trimming removed 0 bases from V and 2 bases from J, with 16 bases in between.

This chain uses TRBV20-1 with TRBJ2-5, with D hard to call. With 1 base removed from V and 5 bases from J, the gap between germline ends came to 5 bases. This CDR3 is 11 amino acids long. CDR1 DFQATT and CDR2 SNEGSKA come from the germline V gene (reference sequence). The CDR3 coding sequence is TGCAGTGCTAGAGCTGTCGAGACCCAGTACTTC. Amino acid sequence: CSARAVETQYF.

The V and J genes are TRBV24-1 and TRBJ2-1; 9 positions match TRBD1. From germline, CDR1 is KGHDR and CDR2 SFDVKD. This CDR3 is 13 amino acids long. V lost 5 bases to trimming and J lost 15 bases; unmatched junction nucleotides: 10. CDR3 region: CATSGPGQGAWFF. The CDR3 DNA reads as TGTGCCACCAGTGGTCCGGGACAGGGAGCCTGGTTCTTC.

The chain is built from TRBV7-9 and TRBJ1-2, with D possibly being TRBD1 (5 bases). Germline lookup yields CDR1 SEHNR and CDR2 FQNEAQ (reference sequence). Trimming left V 2 bases short and J 8 bases short, with 18 bases between. The CDR3 loop spans 15 amino acids. CDR3 protein: CASSLLGGETDGYTF. The CDR3 bases are TGTGCCAGCAGCTTACTGGGTGGGGAGACAGACGGCTACACCTTC.

This chain uses TRBV5-5 with TRBJ1-2; D may be TRBD1 (5 bases). The germline V gene encodes CDR1 SGHKS and CDR2 YYEKEE (reference sequence). The CDR3 contains 15 residues. Deletions cut 0 bases from V and 5 bases from J, with 14 bases between. CDR3 amino acids: CASSLATRTQYGYTF. In DNA, the CDR3 is TGTGCCAGCAGCTTGGCCACTCGGACACAATATGGCTACACCTTC.

CDR3 protein: CASTQRGQTNEKLFF. In DNA form, the CDR3 reads TGTGCCAGTACCCAGAGGGGACAGACTAATGAAAAACTGTTTTTT. J is TRBJ1-4 and V is TRBV19; 7 nucleotides align to TRBD1. V shed 7 bases and J 2 bases; nucleotides not matched to a gene: 7. Germline CDR1 reads LNHDA; CDR2 reads SQIVND (reference sequence). This CDR3 is 15 amino acids long.

The rearrangement links TRBV30 to TRBJ2-3; D is perhaps TRBD2 (5 bases). The CDR3 runs 14 residues. V lost 2 bases, J lost 0 bases, and 9 bases lay in between. CDR1 and CDR2 (germline): GTSNPN, SVGIG (reference sequence). Here the CDR3 DNA reads TGTGCCTGGAGTAAGGACTCTAGCACAGATACGCAGTATTTT. As protein: CAWSKDSSTDTQYF.

The genes are TRBV5-1 and TRBJ1-2; 9 positions match TRBD1. The CDR3 totals 14 residues. Trimming took 4 bases from V and 3 from J; bases not matched to a gene: 4. CDR1 is SGHRS and CDR2 is YFSETQ in the germline V gene. CDR3 in amino acids: CASSVQGADYGYTF. The CDR3, as DNA: TGCGCCAGCAGCGTACAGGGGGCCGACTATGGCTACACCTTC. The full variable domain, its missing parts supplied by reference TRBV5-1 and TRBJ1-2, is KAGVTQTPRYLIKTRGQQVTLSCSPISGHRSVSWYQQTPGQGLQFLFEYFSETQRNKGNFPGRFSGRQFSNSRSEMNVSTLELGDSALYLCASSVQGADYGYTFGSGTRLTVV.

The chain couples TRBV5-1 to TRBJ1-1, with D possibly matching TRBD1 (6 bases). V lost 4 bases, J lost 10 bases, and 14 bases lay in between. Per the germline V gene, CDR1 is SGHRS and CDR2 is YFSETQ. The CDR3 runs 12 residues. The CDR3 spells CASSRDTRRAFF. CDR3 sequence (DNA): TGCGCCAGCAGCCGGGACACTCGGAGAGCTTTCTTT.

The chain uses TRBV7-9 and TRBJ2-3; 7 positions match TRBD1. CDR1 is SEHNR, CDR2 FQNEAQ, per germline (reference sequence). V was clipped by 3 bases and J by 2 bases; unmatched bases: 2. The CDR3 covers 14 residues. The CDR3 loop reads CASSLTGITDTQYF. DNA for the CDR3: TGTGCCAGCAGCTTGACAGGGATCACAGATACGCAGTATTTT.

This clone was recorded a few times. The chain employs TRBV6-5 and TRBJ1-3; the D is unclear. This CDR3 region has 13 residues. In germline, CDR1 is MNHEY, CDR2 SVGAGI. V lost 8 bases, J lost 7 bases, and 15 bases lay in between. In DNA form, the CDR3 reads TGTGCCAGCGGAGGTCAATCGCGGAACACCATATATTTT. Translation: CASGGQSRNTIYF.

The rearrangement uses TRBV5-1 and TRBJ1-2, with TRBD1 as a possible D gene (5 bases). Trimming took off 4 bases at V and 7 bases at J, with 14 bases between the two ends. The CDR3 is 13 amino acids. From germline, CDR1 is SGHRS and CDR2 YFSETQ. CDR3 sequence: CASSPRTFIGYTF. The CDR3 DNA sequence: TGCGCCAGCAGCCCTCGGACATTTATTGGCTACACCTTC.

This chain connects TRBV5-4 to TRBJ1-2; possibly TRBD1 for D (6 bases). From germline, CDR1 is SGHNT and CDR2 YYREEE (reference sequence). V gave up 1 base and J gave up 14 bases, with 15 bases separating them. The CDR3 has 12 residues. CDR3 sequence reads: CASSLSGQGKTF. The CDR3 bases are TGTGCCAGCAGCTTGTCGGGGCAGGGGAAGACCTTC. The full variable domain, completed using reference TRBV5-4 and TRBJ1-2, is ETGVTQSPTHLIKTRGQQVTLRCSSQSGHNTVSWYQQALGQGPQFIFQYYREEENGRGNFPPRFSGLQFPNYSSELNVNALELDDSALYLCASSLSGQGKTFGSGTRLTVV.

The chain combines TRBV6-2 or TRBV6-3 with TRBJ1-5, with D uncertain. This CDR3 has 12 amino acids. The V end lost 1 base, the J end lost 7 bases, and 5 bases lay between the germline ends. Germline lookup yields CDR1 MNHEY and CDR2 SVGEGT. For the CDR3, the DNA is TGTGCCAGCAGTTACTGGGGACAGCCCCAGCATTTT. This sequence encodes CASSYWGQPQHF.

V and J are TRBV6-1 and TRBJ2-3, with 9 bases aligning to TRBD2. Germline values: CDR1 MNHNS, CDR2 SASEGT. Trimming took 4 bases from V and 8 from J; bases not matched to a gene: 13. The CDR3 has 16 amino acids. The CDR3 reads CASSASAGGEWRTQYF. The CDR3 DNA reads as TGTGCCAGCAGTGCATCCGCGGGAGGGGAGTGGCGTACGCAGTATTTT.

The chain joins TRBV19 to TRBJ1-6, with 7 bases matching TRBD1. CDR3 length equals 14 residues. CDR1 LNHDA and CDR2 SQIVND come from the germline V gene (reference sequence). The V segment lost 4 bases and the J segment 5 bases; nucleotides outside the gene matches: 2. The CDR3 spells CASSTGTDNSPLHF. DNA of the CDR3: TGTGCCAGTAGTACCGGGACAGATAATTCACCCCTCCACTTT.

The rearrangement links TRBV5-4 to TRBJ1-1, with TRBD1 matching 9 bases. From germline, CDR1 is SGHNT and CDR2 YYREEE (reference sequence). V shed 2 bases and J 7 bases; nucleotides not matched to a gene: 6. There are 14 residues in the CDR3. The CDR3 DNA is TGTGCCAGCAGCTTATTACAGGGGGCCAGTGAAGCTTTCTTT. Protein sequence: CASSLLQGASEAFF.